This TCR beta chain was recorded in a study of PD-1 blockade in classical Hodgkin lymphoma. Findings of the study overall: Nivolumab starters within 1 year of ASCT were excluded. The baseline diversity of complete responders showed similarity to that of newly diagnosed patients.

Germline CDR1 is SGHDT and CDR2 is YYEEEE. The germline V and J ends were trimmed by 1 base and 8 bases, with 12 bases remaining between them. The CDR3 extends over 13 amino acids. Points on this clone: Its matching antigen is unknown.

Only in-frame clones appear in the TCRdb table, and some are missing; sequencing was by immunoSEQ multiplex PCR. This table has approximately 17,000 clones, roughly 65% appearing once. Noted time point: cycle 4 day 1 (C4D1), after 6 weeks of nivolumab. With no exception, relapse followed autologous stem cell transplantation in all patients, and brentuximab vedotin exposure varied. The material sequenced was peripheral blood mononuclear cells (PBMCs), taken before the fourth cycle of nivolumab. The receptor comes from a human donor with classical Hodgkin lymphoma. V is TRBV5-6 and J is TRBJ1-2, with D perhaps TRBD1 (6 bases). This chain's CDR3 is CASSLPRGLGYTF. The CDR3, as DNA: TGTGCCAGCAGCTTGCCCCGGGGGCTGGGCTACACCTTC.